The rows below give T cell receptor beta chains drawn from one sample of a study of cytomegalovirus exposure and HLA in healthy donors. Libraries were prepared by immunoSEQ multiplex PCR; TCRdb keeps only in-frame clonotypes and omits some of them. Here the sample table reports around 50,000 clones. The material sequenced was PBMCs. These TCRs come from a middle-aged woman in good health and CMV-seronegative. The CDR3 runs from the conserved cysteine through the conserved F or W. The D gene is left open where the match is weak. Clone sizes are given selectively: once, few, many, or a class where the clone is expanded.

V gene: TRBV7-6
J gene: TRBJ2-5
clone size: NA
D gene: NA
CDR3 DNA: TGTGCCAGCAGCCCAACCAGCTGGGGAGGAACCCAATACTTC
CDR3 protein: CASSPTSWGGTQYF

V gene: TRBV25-1
J gene: TRBJ1-2
clone size: NA
D gene: NA
CDR3 DNA: TGTGCCAGCAGTCAACAAGGGAGGGGGTATGGCTACACCTTC
CDR3 protein: CASSQQGRGYGYTF

V gene: TRBV11-2
J gene: TRBJ2-3
clone size: NA
D gene: NA
CDR3 DNA: TGTGCCAGCAGGGGAGGTTATGTAGCTACAGATACGCAGTATTTT
CDR3 protein: CASRGGYVATDTQYF

V gene: TRBV19
J gene: TRBJ1-4
clone size: NA
D gene: NA
CDR3 DNA: TGTGCCAGTAGTTCAGGGTCGACTAATGAAAAACTGTTTTTT
CDR3 protein: CASSSGSTNEKLFF

V gene: TRBV4-1
J gene: TRBJ2-2
clone size: NA
D gene: NA
CDR3 DNA: TGCGCCAGCAGCCTCCGGCGTAGCGCCTTAACCGGGGAGCTGTTTTTT
CDR3 protein: CASSLRRSALTGELFF

V gene: TRBV10-3
J gene: TRBJ1-5
clone size: NA
D gene: TRBD1
CDR3 DNA: TGTGCCACCACAGGGAGGACAGGGGGTCAGCCCCAGCATTTT
CDR3 protein: CATTGRTGGQPQHF

V gene: TRBV18
J gene: TRBJ2-7
clone size: NA
D gene: TRBD2
CDR3 DNA: TGTGCCAGCTCACCCAGACTAGCGGGAATGAACGAGCAGTACTTC
CDR3 protein: CASSPRLAGMNEQYF

V gene: TRBV29-1
J gene: TRBJ1-1
clone size: NA
D gene: NA
CDR3 DNA: NA
CDR3 protein: CSVEWGQGSAEDFF

V gene: TRBV25-1
J gene: TRBJ1-3
clone size: NA
D gene: NA
CDR3 DNA: TGTGCCAGCAGTGACAGCTCTGGAAACACCATATATTTT
CDR3 protein: CASSDSSGNTIYF

V gene: TRBV4-1
J gene: TRBJ2-7
clone size: NA
D gene: NA
CDR3 DNA: TGCGCCAGCAGCCAACTACAGTTCGCCTACGAGCAGTACTTC
CDR3 protein: CASSQLQFAYEQYF

V gene: TRBV15
J gene: TRBJ1-2
clone size: NA
D gene: NA
CDR3 DNA: TGTGCCACCAGCAGAGGTCAGGGTCCCTATGGCTACACCTTC
CDR3 protein: CATSRGQGPYGYTF

V gene: TRBV5-6
J gene: TRBJ2-1
clone size: NA
D gene: TRBD2
CDR3 DNA: TGTGCCAGCAGCTTGGACCGGACTAGGTCAAGTGAGCAGTTCTTC
CDR3 protein: CASSLDRTRSSEQFF

V gene: TRBV9
J gene: TRBJ2-1
clone size: NA
D gene: NA
CDR3 DNA: TGTGCCAGCAGCTCCGAGGGGACTGGCGACAATGAGCAGTTCTTC
CDR3 protein: CASSSEGTGDNEQFF

V gene: TRBV29-1
J gene: TRBJ2-1
clone size: NA
D gene: NA
CDR3 DNA: TGCAGCGTTGAAGATCTCGGGGGACAGAAGTACAATGAGCAGTTCTTC
CDR3 protein: CSVEDLGGQKYNEQFF

V gene: TRBV5-1
J gene: TRBJ1-4
clone size: NA
D gene: NA
CDR3 DNA: TGCGCCAGCAGCCGCGCGGCAGACAATGAAAAACTGTTTTTT
CDR3 protein: CASSRAADNEKLFF

V gene: TRBV28
J gene: TRBJ1-2
clone size: NA
D gene: NA
CDR3 DNA: TGTGCCAGCAGTTTATGGGGGGGTGGCTACACCTTC
CDR3 protein: CASSLWGGGYTF

V gene: TRBV6-5
J gene: TRBJ2-5
clone size: NA
D gene: TRBD2
CDR3 DNA: TGTGCCACCTACTATGGAGCGGGGGGGCGAGAGACCCAGTACTTC
CDR3 protein: CATYYGAGGRETQYF

V gene: TRBV5-7
J gene: TRBJ2-7
clone size: NA
D gene: NA
CDR3 DNA: TGTGCCAGCAGCTTGGATACCTACGAGCAGTACTTC
CDR3 protein: CASSLDTYEQYF

V gene: TRBV20-1
J gene: TRBJ2-1
clone size: NA
D gene: NA
CDR3 DNA: TGCAGTGCCACGGGGTACAATGAGCAGTTCTTC
CDR3 protein: CSATGYNEQFF

V gene: TRBV7-8
J gene: TRBJ2-1
clone size: NA
D gene: TRBD2
CDR3 DNA: TGTGCCAGCAGCTTAGGACTAGCTGTTAATGAGCAGTTCTTC
CDR3 protein: CASSLGLAVNEQFF

V gene: TRBV4-1
J gene: TRBJ2-1
clone size: NA
D gene: NA
CDR3 DNA: TGCGCCAGCAGCCAAGAGGTAGCGGATGAGCAGTTCTTC
CDR3 protein: CASSQEVADEQFF

V gene: TRBV25-1
J gene: TRBJ1-2
clone size: NA
D gene: NA
CDR3 DNA: TGTGCCAGCAGTGAGGGGGGACGGCTGTGGGGCTACACCTTC
CDR3 protein: CASSEGGRLWGYTF

V gene: TRBV4-2
J gene: TRBJ2-3
clone size: NA
D gene: TRBD2
CDR3 DNA: TGTGCCAGCAGCCAAGATCTCACTAGCGGGGCGCATACGCAGTATTTT
CDR3 protein: CASSQDLTSGAHTQYF

V gene: TRBV15
J gene: TRBJ2-7
clone size: NA
D gene: TRBD1
CDR3 DNA: TGTGCCACCAGCAACCCAGGGGGAATTTCCTACGAGCAGTACTTC
CDR3 protein: CATSNPGGISYEQYF

V gene: TRBV27
J gene: TRBJ2-1
clone size: NA
D gene: NA
CDR3 DNA: TGTGCCAGCAGTGGGGGGTTTCGGGACGCAATCTTC
CDR3 protein: CASSGGFRDAIF

V gene: TRBV9
J gene: TRBJ2-3
clone size: NA
D gene: NA
CDR3 DNA: TGTGCCAGCAGCGTAGACCAGGGCCCAGATACGCAGTATTTT
CDR3 protein: CASSVDQGPDTQYF

V gene: TRBV7-3
J gene: TRBJ2-3
clone size: NA
D gene: NA
CDR3 DNA: TGTGCCAGCAGCCCCTCGGTAGATACGCAGTATTTT
CDR3 protein: CASSPSVDTQYF

V gene: TRBV12-5
J gene: TRBJ1-5
clone size: NA
D gene: TRBD1
CDR3 DNA: TGTGCTAGTGGTTACTCAGCCGGGACAGGGGTGTATGGCAATCAGCCCCAGCATTTT
CDR3 protein: CASGYSAGTGVYGNQPQHF

V gene: TRBV9
J gene: TRBJ2-7
clone size: NA
D gene: TRBD1
CDR3 DNA: TGTGCCAGCAGCGCTCGGGACAGGGCTGTCTACGAGCAGTACTTC
CDR3 protein: CASSARDRAVYEQYF

V gene: TRBV6-4
J gene: TRBJ2-3
clone size: medium-sized
D gene: NA
CDR3 DNA: TGTGCCAGCAGTGACAGGGAGACAGATACGCAGTATTTT
CDR3 protein: CASSDRETDTQYF

V gene: TRBV6-1
J gene: TRBJ2-7
clone size: NA
D gene: NA
CDR3 DNA: TGTGCCAGCTCCCACGTGACGGCGGGGAGGTGGTTC
CDR3 protein: CASSHVTAGRWF

V gene: TRBV19
J gene: TRBJ1-1
clone size: NA
D gene: TRBD1
CDR3 DNA: TGTGCCAGTAGCCCCGGCCCGGGACAGGGTACTGAAGCTTTCTTT
CDR3 protein: CASSPGPGQGTEAFF

V gene: TRBV6-6
J gene: TRBJ2-7
clone size: NA
D gene: NA
CDR3 DNA: TGTGCCAGAAGCCCCCTTTACGAGCAGTACTTC
CDR3 protein: CARSPLYEQYF

V gene: TRBV29-1
J gene: TRBJ2-5
clone size: NA
D gene: NA
CDR3 DNA: TGCAGCGGACAGGACCGCGGGGAGACCCAGTACTTC
CDR3 protein: CSGQDRGETQYF

V gene: TRBV5-4
J gene: TRBJ1-1
clone size: NA
D gene: TRBD1
CDR3 DNA: TGTGCCAGCAGGTTGAAGCAGGGGGCGGGCACTGAAGCTTTCTTT
CDR3 protein: CASRLKQGAGTEAFF

V gene: TRBV19
J gene: TRBJ1-2
clone size: NA
D gene: TRBD1
CDR3 DNA: TGTGCCAGTTTCGGGACAGGGCTGCTTTCTAACTATGGCTACACCTTC
CDR3 protein: CASFGTGLLSNYGYTF

V gene: TRBV29-1
J gene: TRBJ1-1
clone size: NA
D gene: NA
CDR3 DNA: TGCAGCGTTGGGGATACACGGAGGACTGAAGCTTTCTTT
CDR3 protein: CSVGDTRRTEAFF

V gene: TRBV7-6
J gene: TRBJ1-6
clone size: NA
D gene: NA
CDR3 DNA: TGTGCCAGCAGCCTTCGGGTTTCAGAATCACCCCTCCACTTT
CDR3 protein: CASSLRVSESPLHF

V gene: TRBV7-3
J gene: TRBJ2-1
clone size: NA
D gene: TRBD2
CDR3 DNA: TGTGCCAGCAGCTTCCTCGGGACTAGCGCGGGCAATGAGCAGTTCTTC
CDR3 protein: CASSFLGTSAGNEQFF

V gene: TRBV30
J gene: TRBJ1-1
clone size: NA
D gene: NA
CDR3 DNA: TGTGCCTGGAGTGAGAGGGGGTATAGCACTGAAGCTTTCTTT
CDR3 protein: CAWSERGYSTEAFF

V gene: TRBV5-1
J gene: TRBJ2-1
clone size: NA
D gene: NA
CDR3 DNA: TGCGCCAGCAGCTTAGTAACAGGGTCTTCATCCGACAATGAGCAGTTCTTC
CDR3 protein: CASSLVTGSSSDNEQFF

V gene: TRBV7-7
J gene: TRBJ2-6
clone size: NA
D gene: TRBD1
CDR3 DNA: TGTGCTAGCAGCAAGGGGGCGGACGGGGCCAACGTCCTGACTTTC
CDR3 protein: CASSKGADGANVLTF

V gene: TRBV4-3
J gene: TRBJ2-1
clone size: NA
D gene: TRBD1
CDR3 DNA: TGCGCCAGCAGCCAAGACCGGACAGGGGACGACAATGAGCAGTTCTTC
CDR3 protein: CASSQDRTGDDNEQFF

V gene: TRBV7-8
J gene: TRBJ2-7
clone size: NA
D gene: TRBD2
CDR3 DNA: TGTGCCAGCAGCTTAGTAGCGGGGGCCGGCGAGCAGTACTTC
CDR3 protein: CASSLVAGAGEQYF

V gene: TRBV18
J gene: TRBJ2-7
clone size: NA
D gene: NA
CDR3 DNA: TGTGCCAGCTCGCCAGACAGGAGCGCCTACGAGCAGTACTTC
CDR3 protein: CASSPDRSAYEQYF

V gene: TRBV7-3
J gene: TRBJ1-6
clone size: NA
D gene: NA
CDR3 DNA: TGTGCCAGCAGCCCGGCAGGGGCCGACAATTCACCCCTCCACTTT
CDR3 protein: CASSPAGADNSPLHF

V gene: TRBV10-3
J gene: TRBJ1-2
clone size: NA
D gene: NA
CDR3 DNA: TGTGCCATCAGTGAGGCCCTCGGACAGCTCTATGGCTACACCTTC
CDR3 protein: CAISEALGQLYGYTF

V gene: TRBV15
J gene: TRBJ2-7
clone size: NA
D gene: TRBD1
CDR3 DNA: TGTGCCACCAGCAGATCACCCGGGACAGCCTACGAGCAGTACTTC
CDR3 protein: CATSRSPGTAYEQYF

V gene: TRBV2
J gene: TRBJ1-4
clone size: NA
D gene: NA
CDR3 DNA: TGTGCCAGCAGTGACCACAGGGTCAATGAAAAACTGTTTTTT
CDR3 protein: CASSDHRVNEKLFF

V gene: TRBV5-1
J gene: TRBJ2-7
clone size: NA
D gene: TRBD1
CDR3 DNA: TGCGCCAGCCGTCCCGGGACAGCCGCCTACGAGCAGTACTTC
CDR3 protein: CASRPGTAAYEQYF

V gene: TRBV29-1
J gene: TRBJ2-2
clone size: NA
D gene: TRBD1
CDR3 DNA: TGCAGCGTTGCTCTAGACAGGGATGTGGCCGGGGAGCTGTTTTTT
CDR3 protein: CSVALDRDVAGELFF

V gene: TRBV2
J gene: TRBJ2-2
clone size: NA
D gene: TRBD2
CDR3 DNA: TGTGCCAGCAGCCGGACTAGCGGGAGCCCCGGGGAGCTGTTTTTT
CDR3 protein: CASSRTSGSPGELFF

V gene: TRBV6-5
J gene: TRBJ2-5
clone size: NA
D gene: TRBD1
CDR3 DNA: TGTGCCAGCAGGTCGCAGGGGGCCGTTGAGACCCAGTACTTC
CDR3 protein: CASRSQGAVETQYF

V gene: TRBV30
J gene: TRBJ2-2
clone size: NA
D gene: TRBD2
CDR3 DNA: TGTGCCTGGAGTGGAGCGGGAGGTCCCACCGGGGAGCTGTTTTTT
CDR3 protein: CAWSGAGGPTGELFF

V gene: TRBV30
J gene: TRBJ1-2
clone size: NA
D gene: NA
CDR3 DNA: TGTGCCGGGGGGTTTGGCTACACCTTC
CDR3 protein: CAGGFGYTF

V gene: TRBV7-8
J gene: TRBJ1-5
clone size: NA
D gene: TRBD1
CDR3 DNA: TGTGCCAGCAGCTTAGGGGACAGCCCCAATCAGCCCCAGCATTTT
CDR3 protein: CASSLGDSPNQPQHF